One and the same sample provided the 31 T cell receptor beta chains below, sequenced in a study of blood T cell repertoires in COVID-19. TCRdb's table, derived via immunoSEQ multiplex PCR, lists solely in-frame clones and lacks some. The table includes 200,000 or so clones, 89% detected once. Sequencing input: peripheral blood. The receptors were gathered from a man aged 55 to 70 who had recovered from COVID-19.

The chain recombines TRBV5-1 with TRBJ2-3, with a tentative D call TRBD1 (6 bases). V lost 2 bases to trimming and J lost 2 bases, with 9 bases between them. Germline assignment: CDR1 SGHRS and CDR2 YFSETQ. This CDR3 is built from 14 residues. Written as DNA, the CDR3 is TGCGCCAGCAGCTTTAACAGGGTCACAGATACGCAGTATTTT. This sequence encodes CASSFNRVTDTQYF.

The V gene is TRBV6-5, the J gene TRBJ2-1; maybe TRBD1 (5 bases). The germline V gene encodes CDR1 MNHEY and CDR2 SVGAGI. This CDR3 is 13 amino acids long. Trimming removed 4 bases from V and 5 bases from J, with 9 bases in between. DNA for the CDR3: TGTGCCAGCAGTTCGCGACAGAACAATGAGCAGTTCTTC. Amino acids: CASSSRQNNEQFF.

The chain uses TRBV18 and TRBJ2-7; 10 bases agree with TRBD1. Germline CDR1 KGHSH, CDR2 LQKENI. The CDR3 covers 16 residues. Trimming at V came to 2 bases and at J to 2 bases, leaving 6 bases not matched to a gene. The CDR3 bases are TGTGCCAGCTCACCATTTACCGGGACAGGGGCCTACGAGCAGTACTTC. Protein: CASSPFTGTGAYEQYF. The full variable domain, completed using reference TRBV18 and TRBJ2-7, is NAGVMQNPRHLVRRRGQEARLRCSPMKGHSHVYWYRQLPEEGLKFMVYLQKENIIDESGMPKERFSAEFPKEGPSILRIQQVVRGDSAAYFCASSPFTGTGAYEQYFGPGTRLTVT.

CDR3 residues: CASSWTGTGGAEEQYF. CDR3 bases: TGTGCCAGCAGCTGGACCGGGACAGGGGGCGCGGAAGAGCAGTACTTC. This chain joins TRBV11-1 and TRBJ2-7, with TRBD1 matching 12 bases. The trim removed 4 bases at V and 7 bases at J, leaving 11 bases unmatched. CDR1 and CDR2 from the germline V gene are SGHAT and FQDESV (reference sequence). This CDR3 contains 16 residues.

The genes are TRBV5-1 and TRBJ2-1; possible D gene TRBD2, 6 bases. CDR1 SGHRS and CDR2 YFSETQ come from the germline V gene. The CDR3 length is 15 residues. Deletions cut 4 bases from V and 0 bases from J, with 11 bases between. CDR3 in amino acids: CASSRDLSSYNEQFF. The DNA for the CDR3 is TGCGCCAGCAGCCGGGACTTGAGCTCCTACAATGAGCAGTTCTTC.

V usage is TRBV10-3 and J usage is TRBJ2-3; TRBD2 agrees at 13 bases. Germline V gene data show CDR1 as ENHRY and CDR2 as SYGVKD. This CDR3 is 16 amino acids long. The junction had 4 bases not matched to a gene; V was cut back by 7 bases and J by 0 bases. The DNA of the CDR3 is TGTGCCATCAAAAAGGGACTAGCGGGAAGCACAGATACGCAGTATTTT. Translated: CAIKKGLAGSTDTQYF.

V and J are TRBV27 and TRBJ2-1; a weak D match, TRBD1 (5 bases). This CDR3 region has 14 residues. The germline CDR1 and CDR2 sequences are MNHEY and SMNVEV (reference sequence). The V gene lost 5 bases and the J gene lost 5 bases, with 13 bases spanning the gap. This chain's CDR3 is CASSRSPGNNEQFF. The CDR3, as DNA: TGTGCCAGCAGTAGGTCTCCAGGGAACAATGAGCAGTTCTTC.

The chain recombines TRBV4-1 with TRBJ2-1; 8 nucleotides align to TRBD2. CDR1 and CDR2 (germline): MGHRA, YSYEKL. The trim removed 1 base at V and 7 bases at J, leaving 6 bases unmatched. The CDR3 runs to 15 residues. The CDR3 DNA sequence: TGCGCCAGCAGCCAAGGAAGCGGGAGAGGAAATGAGCAGTTCTTC. As protein: CASSQGSGRGNEQFF.

V and J are TRBV2 and TRBJ2-1, with 8 bases aligning to TRBD2. CDR1 and CDR2 (germline): SNHLY, FYNNEI. The CDR3 contains 16 residues. J gave up 4 bases and V 6 bases, and 11 bases lay outside the gene matches. CDR3 DNA sequence: TGTGCCAGCAGCCCACCTCCGGGACTAGGGTACAATGAGCAGTTCTTC. Translated, it gives CASSPPPGLGYNEQFF.

The chain combines TRBV3-1 (or the pseudogene TRBV3-2) with TRBJ2-2; 10 positions agree with TRBD2. Unmatched junction bases numbered 17, after V lost 4 bases and J lost 6 bases. The CDR3 runs 19 residues. Germline lookup yields CDR1 LGHDT and CDR2 YNNKEL (reference sequence). This CDR3 reads CASSPPQRGGVMMAGELFF. For the CDR3, the DNA is TGTGCCAGCAGCCCCCCGCAGCGGGGGGGCGTAATGATGGCCGGGGAGCTGTTTTTT.

The chain links TRBV24-1 to TRBJ1-2; the D is unclear. There are 17 residues in the CDR3. CDR1 KGHDR and CDR2 SFDVKD come from the germline V gene. The V and J ends lost 9 bases and 2 bases respectively, with 24 bases between them. The CDR3 coding sequence is TGTGCCACCCGAGTCGGCGGCAGTCGGGGAAGAAACTATGGCTACACCTTC. Encoded protein: CATRVGGSRGRNYGYTF.

The DNA for the CDR3 is TGTGCCAGTAGTCCCCGGGACGGGGGCTACGAGCAGTACTTC. Translation gives CASSPRDGGYEQYF. V and J are TRBV19 and TRBJ2-7; a weak D match, TRBD2 (6 bases). Germline CDR1 is LNHDA and CDR2 is SQIVND (reference sequence). V was pared by 5 bases and J by 3 bases, with 14 bases between. The CDR3 totals 14 residues.

The chain couples TRBV6-5 to TRBJ2-7; 9 bases align to TRBD1. The CDR3 runs 16 residues. The germline V gene encodes CDR1 MNHEY and CDR2 SVGAGI. The ends lost 4 bases at V and 0 bases at J; junction bases unmatched: 7. Written as DNA, the CDR3 is TGTGCCAGCAGTTCAACAGGGGGCATTCCCTCCTACGAGCAGTACTTC. It yields the protein CASSSTGGIPSYEQYF.

This chain links TRBV28 with TRBJ1-4; possible D gene TRBD1, 5 bases. Deletions cut 8 bases from V and 10 bases from J, with 20 bases between. The germline V gene has CDR1 MDHEN and CDR2 SYDVKM. The CDR3 totals 14 residues. Here the CDR3 reads CASGSVGGVGKLFF. The DNA for the CDR3 is TGTGCCAGCGGTTCGGTTGGAGGGGTAGGAAAACTGTTTTTT.

The J gene is TRBJ2-2, the V gene TRBV6-2 or TRBV6-3; D may be TRBD1 (5 bases). The CDR3 spans 13 residues. Germline loops: CDR1 MNHEY, CDR2 SVGEGT. V was clipped by 5 bases and J by 5 bases, with 9 bases between them. CDR3 sequence: CASSRQSTGELFF. The CDR3 DNA sequence: TGTGCCAGCAGTAGACAGTCGACCGGGGAGCTGTTTTTT.

The J gene is TRBJ1-6, the V gene TRBV5-6; TRBD1 matches at 8 bases. This CDR3 is built from 16 residues. Germline V gene lookup returns CDR1 SGHDT and CDR2 YYEEEE. The junction had 10 bases not matched to a gene; V was cut back by 4 bases and J by 7 bases. CDR3 region: CASSASTGDGNSPLHF. As DNA, the CDR3 is TGTGCCAGCAGCGCCTCGACAGGGGATGGCAATTCACCCCTCCACTTT.

This rearrangement joins TRBV5-1 to TRBJ2-7; TRBD1 agrees at 7 bases. Looked up from germline, CDR1 is SGHRS and CDR2 is YFSETQ. The CDR3 is made up of 15 amino acids. Trimming cost V 3 bases and J 5 bases; bases outside gene matches: 11. In DNA form, the CDR3 reads TGCGCCAGCAGCTGGGGGACAGCCTCCGCGGACGAGCAGTACTTC. Translated: CASSWGTASADEQYF.

This clone has at least ten counts. The rearrangement links TRBV19 to TRBJ1-2; TRBD1 matches 7 bases. After removal of 0 bases from V and 4 bases from J, the junction contained 11 bases not matched to a gene. Germline CDR1 reads LNHDA; CDR2 reads SQIVND (reference sequence). CDR3 length: 17 residues. The DNA of the CDR3 is TGTGCCAGTAGTATAGACCACCAGACCGGACAGGTCTATGGCTACACCTTC. It translates to CASSIDHQTGQVYGYTF.

The chain uses TRBV5-6 and TRBJ2-6; D is possibly TRBD2 (6 bases). The CDR3 consists of 17 residues. Germline CDR1 and CDR2: SGHDT and YYEEEE. V shed 0 bases and J shed 0 bases, with 10 bases lying between them. The CDR3 DNA follows: TGTGCCAGCAGCTTGGGAGCGGGCGGCTCTGGGGCCAACGTCCTGACTTTC. Protein sequence: CASSLGAGGSGANVLTF.

The chain links TRBV6-5 to TRBJ1-4, with a tentative D call TRBD1 (5 bases). V lost 7 bases and J 0 bases, leaving 15 bases between the germline ends. The CDR3 length is 16 residues. Germline CDR1 is MNHEY and CDR2 is SVGAGI. The DNA of the CDR3 is TGTGCCAGCAATTATCGGGGGGGAGCAACTAATGAAAAACTGTTTTTT. Translation: CASNYRGGATNEKLFF.

This clone was found once. The rearrangement joins TRBV28 to TRBJ2-7; D may be TRBD1 (5 bases). V lost 4 bases, J lost 1 base, and 11 bases lay in between. The CDR3 loop spans 14 amino acids. Germline V CDR1 and CDR2: MDHEN, SYDVKM. CDR3 region: CASSSSGLSYEQYF. CDR3 DNA sequence: TGTGCCAGCAGTTCCTCAGGGTTATCCTACGAGCAGTACTTC. Supplemented by reference TRBV28 and TRBJ2-7, the full variable domain reads DVKVTQSSRYLVKRTGEKVFLECVQDMDHENMFWYRQDPGLGLRLIYFSYDVKMKEKGDIPEGYSVSREKKERFSLILESASTNQTSMYLCASSSSGLSYEQYFGPGTRLTVT.

The chain employs TRBV20-1 and TRBJ2-5; the D is unclear. Trimming removed 5 bases from V and 2 bases from J, with 9 bases in between. This CDR3 contains 12 residues. Germline V gene data show CDR1 as DFQATT and CDR2 as SNEGSKA (reference sequence). The CDR3 protein is CSACDSQETQYF. CDR3 in DNA: TGCAGTGCTTGTGATTCACAAGAGACCCAGTACTTC.

The chain employs TRBV28 and TRBJ2-7; 13 bases match TRBD2. Unmatched junction bases numbered 6, after V lost 1 base and J lost 9 bases. From germline, CDR1 is MDHEN and CDR2 SYDVKM. The CDR3 has 15 amino acids. In DNA form, the CDR3 reads TGTGCCAGCAGTTTATTAGGGACTAGCGGGAAAGCGCAGTACTTC. As protein: CASSLLGTSGKAQYF.

V gene TRBV10-3 combines with J gene TRBJ2-7, with 7 bases matching TRBD1. Germline V gives CDR1 ENHRY, CDR2 SYGVKD. The CDR3 is made up of 14 amino acids. The V segment lost 1 base and the J segment 4 bases; nucleotides outside the gene matches: 4. In DNA form, the CDR3 reads TGTGCCATCAGTGAGTTAGGGGGCATTTACGAGCAGTACTTC. Its translation: CAISELGGIYEQYF.

This chain connects TRBV14 to TRBJ1-2; 7 nucleotides line up with TRBD1. The trim removed 4 bases at V and 8 bases at J, leaving 10 bases unmatched. Germline CDR1 and CDR2: SGHDN and FVKESK. The CDR3 runs to 14 residues. CDR3 in DNA: TGTGCCAGCAGCCTGGGTACAGGGGCTCGGGGCTACACCTTC. This sequence encodes CASSLGTGARGYTF.

The V and J genes are TRBV7-2 and TRBJ2-1; TRBD1 matches 12 bases. CDR3 length equals 14 residues. Germline values: CDR1 SGHTA, CDR2 FQGNSA. The CDR3 reads CALSRDRGRDEQFF. CDR3 in DNA: TGTGCTCTTTCCCGGGACAGGGGGCGGGATGAGCAGTTCTTC.

The chain links TRBV28 to TRBJ2-7; 8 nucleotides match TRBD2. Germline CDR1 MDHEN, CDR2 SYDVKM. Trimming at V came to 4 bases and at J to 2 bases, leaving 13 bases not matched to a gene. The CDR3 extends over 17 amino acids. The chain's CDR3 is CASSSTLGSGRTYEQYF. DNA for the CDR3: TGTGCCAGCAGTTCTACCTTGGGGAGCGGGAGAACCTACGAGCAGTACTTC.

As DNA, the CDR3 is TGTGCCAGCGGTTCGGACAGGGTGGGCAATCAGCCCCAGCATTTT. Translated: CASGSDRVGNQPQHF. V is TRBV27 and J is TRBJ1-5; TRBD1 agrees at 8 bases. J was trimmed by 2 bases and V by 8 bases; bases with no gene match: 8. CDR3 length: 15 amino acids. The germline gives CDR1 MNHEY, CDR2 SMNVEV (reference sequence).

V usage is TRBV4-1 and J usage is TRBJ1-1; D might be TRBD1 (6 bases). The CDR3 loop spans 13 amino acids. V gave up 2 bases and J gave up 8 bases, with 12 bases separating them. Germline loops: CDR1 MGHRA, CDR2 YSYEKL. CDR3 in DNA: TGCGCCAGCAGCCAACCCGGACAGAAGGAAGCTTTCTTT. Amino acids: CASSQPGQKEAFF.

This clone has just a few counts. The CDR3 sequence: CASSLGPGVGEQFF. DNA for the CDR3: TGCGCCAGCAGCCTGGGCCCCGGGGTGGGTGAGCAGTTCTTC. The chain couples TRBV5-1 to TRBJ2-1; tentative D call: TRBD2 (5 bases). Germline V CDR1 and CDR2: SGHRS, YFSETQ. CDR3 length: 14 residues. With 4 bases removed from V and 9 bases from J, the gap between germline ends came to 17 bases.

The chain uses TRBV28 and TRBJ2-7; 10 bases map to TRBD1. Germline assignment: CDR1 MDHEN and CDR2 SYDVKM. Trimming took 6 bases from V and 5 from J; bases not matched to a gene: 7. The CDR3 extends over 14 amino acids. This chain's CDR3 is CASSPGQGNHEQYF. The CDR3 DNA sequence: TGTGCCAGCAGCCCGGGACAGGGGAACCACGAGCAGTACTTC.